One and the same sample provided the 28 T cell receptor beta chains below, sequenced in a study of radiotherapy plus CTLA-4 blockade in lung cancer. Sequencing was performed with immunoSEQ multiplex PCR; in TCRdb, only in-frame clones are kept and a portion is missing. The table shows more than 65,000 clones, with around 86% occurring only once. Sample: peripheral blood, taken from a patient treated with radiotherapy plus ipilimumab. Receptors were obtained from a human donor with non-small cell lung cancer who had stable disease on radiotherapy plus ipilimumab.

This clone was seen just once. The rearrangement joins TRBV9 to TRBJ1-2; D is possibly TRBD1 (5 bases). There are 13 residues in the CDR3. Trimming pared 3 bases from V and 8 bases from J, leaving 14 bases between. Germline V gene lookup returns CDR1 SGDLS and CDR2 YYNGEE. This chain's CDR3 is CASSEPGLRGYTF. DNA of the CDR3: TGTGCCAGCAGCGAGCCGGGACTTAGGGGCTACACCTTC.

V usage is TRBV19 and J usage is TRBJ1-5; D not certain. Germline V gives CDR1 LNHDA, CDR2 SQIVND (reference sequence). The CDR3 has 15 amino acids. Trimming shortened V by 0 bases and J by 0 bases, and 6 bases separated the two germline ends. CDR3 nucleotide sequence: TGTGCCAGTAGTATAGAGGGATTTAGCAATCAGCCCCAGCATTTT. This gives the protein CASSIEGFSNQPQHF.

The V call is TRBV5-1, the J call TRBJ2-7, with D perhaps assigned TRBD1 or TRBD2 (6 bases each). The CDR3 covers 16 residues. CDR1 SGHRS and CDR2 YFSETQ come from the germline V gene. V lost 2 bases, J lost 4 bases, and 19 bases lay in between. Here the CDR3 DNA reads TGCGCCAGCAGCTTACGGGGGCAAGTTACGGCATACGAGCAGTACTTC. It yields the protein CASSLRGQVTAYEQYF.

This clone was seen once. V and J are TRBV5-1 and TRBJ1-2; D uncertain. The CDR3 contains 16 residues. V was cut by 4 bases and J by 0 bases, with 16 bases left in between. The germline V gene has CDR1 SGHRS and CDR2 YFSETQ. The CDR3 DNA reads TGCGCCAGCAGCATAGCCCCGGGGTCAGCTAACTATGGCTACACCTTC. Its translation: CASSIAPGSANYGYTF.

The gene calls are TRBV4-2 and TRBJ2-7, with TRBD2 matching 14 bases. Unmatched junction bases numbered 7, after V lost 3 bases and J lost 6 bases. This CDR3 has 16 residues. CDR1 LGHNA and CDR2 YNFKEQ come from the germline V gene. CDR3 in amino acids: CASSQTSGRAGGEQYF. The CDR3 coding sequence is TGTGCCAGCAGCCAGACTAGCGGGAGGGCCGGAGGCGAGCAGTACTTC.

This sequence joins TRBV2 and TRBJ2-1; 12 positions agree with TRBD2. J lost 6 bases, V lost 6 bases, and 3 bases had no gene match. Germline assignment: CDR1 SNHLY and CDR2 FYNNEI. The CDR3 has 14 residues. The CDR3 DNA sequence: TGTGCCAGCAGGACTAGCGGGAGCCCCAATGAGCAGTTCTTC. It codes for CASRTSGSPNEQFF.

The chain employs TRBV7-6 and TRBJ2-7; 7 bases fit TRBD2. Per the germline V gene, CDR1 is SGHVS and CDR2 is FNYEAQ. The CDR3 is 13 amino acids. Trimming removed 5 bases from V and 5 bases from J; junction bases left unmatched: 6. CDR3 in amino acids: CASSPRGRDEQYF. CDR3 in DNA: TGTGCCAGCAGCCCCCGGGGGAGGGACGAGCAGTACTTC. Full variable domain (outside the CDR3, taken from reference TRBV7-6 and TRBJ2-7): GAGVSQSPRYKVTKRGQDVALRCDPISGHVSLYWYRQALGQGPEFLTYFNYEAQQDKSGLPNDRFSAERPEGSISTLTIQRTEQRDSAMYRCASSPRGRDEQYFGPGTRLTVT.

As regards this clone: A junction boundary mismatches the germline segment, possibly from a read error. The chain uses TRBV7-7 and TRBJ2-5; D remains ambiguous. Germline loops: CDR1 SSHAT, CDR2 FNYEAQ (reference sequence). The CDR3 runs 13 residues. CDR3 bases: TGTGCTAGCAGCGCACTTCATCAAGAGACCCAGTACTTC. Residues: CASSALHQETQYF.

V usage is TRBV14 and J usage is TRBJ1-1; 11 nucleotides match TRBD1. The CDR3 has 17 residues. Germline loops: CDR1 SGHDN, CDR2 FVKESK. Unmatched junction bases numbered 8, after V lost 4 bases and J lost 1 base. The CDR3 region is CASSPLWTGGKNTEAFF. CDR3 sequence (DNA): TGTGCCAGCAGCCCATTGTGGACAGGGGGCAAGAACACTGAAGCTTTCTTT.

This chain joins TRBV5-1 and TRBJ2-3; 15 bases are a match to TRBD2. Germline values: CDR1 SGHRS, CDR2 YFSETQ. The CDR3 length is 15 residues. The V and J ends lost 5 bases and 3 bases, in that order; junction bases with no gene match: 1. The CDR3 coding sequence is TGCGCCAGCAGGGGACTAGCGGGGGGTACAGATACGCAGTATTTT. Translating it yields CASRGLAGGTDTQYF.

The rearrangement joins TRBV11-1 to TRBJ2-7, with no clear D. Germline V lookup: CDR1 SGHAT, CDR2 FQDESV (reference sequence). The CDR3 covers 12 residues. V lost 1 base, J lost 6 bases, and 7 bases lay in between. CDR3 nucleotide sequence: TGTGCCAGCAGCTTAGGGGGTTTCGAGCAGTACTTC. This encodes CASSLGGFEQYF.

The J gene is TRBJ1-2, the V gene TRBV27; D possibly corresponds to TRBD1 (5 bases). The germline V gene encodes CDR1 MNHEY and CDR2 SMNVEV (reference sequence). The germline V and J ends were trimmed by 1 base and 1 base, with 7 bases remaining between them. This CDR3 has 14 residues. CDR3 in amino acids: CASSLFQGNYGYTF. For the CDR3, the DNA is TGTGCCAGCAGTTTATTTCAGGGTAACTATGGCTACACCTTC.

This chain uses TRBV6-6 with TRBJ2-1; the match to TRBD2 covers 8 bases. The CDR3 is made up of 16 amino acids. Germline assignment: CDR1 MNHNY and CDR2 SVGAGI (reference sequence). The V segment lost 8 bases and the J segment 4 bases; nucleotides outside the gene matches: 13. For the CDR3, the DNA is TGTGCCAGCGCCCTGGACCGGGGGGGGCTATACAATGAGCAGTTCTTC. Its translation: CASALDRGGLYNEQFF.

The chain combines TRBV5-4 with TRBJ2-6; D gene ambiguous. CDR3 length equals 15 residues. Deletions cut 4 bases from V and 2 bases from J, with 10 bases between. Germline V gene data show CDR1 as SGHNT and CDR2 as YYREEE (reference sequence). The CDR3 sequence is CASSPQRAGANVLTF. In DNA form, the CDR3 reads TGTGCCAGCAGCCCCCAAAGGGCTGGGGCCAACGTCCTGACTTTC. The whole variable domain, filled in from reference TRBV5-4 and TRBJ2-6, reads ETGVTQSPTHLIKTRGQQVTLRCSSQSGHNTVSWYQQALGQGPQFIFQYYREEENGRGNFPPRFSGLQFPNYSSELNVNALELDDSALYLCASSPQRAGANVLTFGAGSRLTVL.

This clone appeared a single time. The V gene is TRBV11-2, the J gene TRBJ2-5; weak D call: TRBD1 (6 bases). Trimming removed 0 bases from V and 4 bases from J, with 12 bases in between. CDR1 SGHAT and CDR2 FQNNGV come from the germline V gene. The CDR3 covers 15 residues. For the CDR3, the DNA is TGTGCCAGCAGCTTAGACAGGGGAAATCGAGAGACCCAGTACTTC. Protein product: CASSLDRGNRETQYF. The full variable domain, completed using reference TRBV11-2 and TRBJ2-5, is EAGVAQSPRYKIIEKRQSVAFWCNPISGHATLYWYQQILGQGPKLLIQFQNNGVVDDSQLPKDRFSAERLKGVDSTLKIQPAKLEDSAVYLCASSLDRGNRETQYFGPGTRLLVL.

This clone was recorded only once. CDR3 region: CASSLPGSGGSYNEQFF. The CDR3 DNA reads TGTGCCAGCAGTCTTCCCGGGAGCGGGGGGTCTTACAATGAGCAGTTCTTC. This chain links TRBV7-9 with TRBJ2-1; the match to TRBD2 covers 9 bases. The germline gives CDR1 SEHNR, CDR2 FQNEAQ (reference sequence). The CDR3 spans 17 residues. J was trimmed by 4 bases and V by 6 bases; bases with no gene match: 13.

In DNA, the CDR3 is TGTGCCTGGAGAGGACAGGGGGCTTCCTACGAGCAGTACTTC. As protein: CAWRGQGASYEQYF. V usage is TRBV30 and J usage is TRBJ2-7, with TRBD1 matching 11 bases. Germline assignment: CDR1 GTSNPN and CDR2 SVGIG (reference sequence). This CDR3 region has 14 residues. Losses at the gene ends were 3 bases for V and 1 base for J; bases not matched to a gene: 2.

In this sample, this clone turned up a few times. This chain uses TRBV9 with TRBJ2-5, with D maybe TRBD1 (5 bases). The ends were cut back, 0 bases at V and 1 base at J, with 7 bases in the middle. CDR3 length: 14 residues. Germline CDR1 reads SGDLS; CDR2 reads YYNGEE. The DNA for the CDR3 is TGTGCCAGCAGCGTAGGTACAGGCCAAGAGACCCAGTACTTC. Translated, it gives CASSVGTGQETQYF.

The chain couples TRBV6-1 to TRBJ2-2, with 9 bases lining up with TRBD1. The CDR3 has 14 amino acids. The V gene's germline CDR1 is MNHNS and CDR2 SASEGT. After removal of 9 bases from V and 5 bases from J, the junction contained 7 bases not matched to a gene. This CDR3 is CARFDRGGTGELFF. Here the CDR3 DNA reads TGTGCCAGATTTGACAGGGGGGGGACCGGGGAGCTGTTTTTT.

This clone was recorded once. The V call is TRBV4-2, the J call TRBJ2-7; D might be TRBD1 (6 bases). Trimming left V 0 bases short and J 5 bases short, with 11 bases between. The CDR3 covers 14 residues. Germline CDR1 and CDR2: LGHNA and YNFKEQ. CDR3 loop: CASSQETGHHEQYF. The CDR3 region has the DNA TGTGCCAGCAGCCAAGAAACAGGGCACCACGAGCAGTACTTC.

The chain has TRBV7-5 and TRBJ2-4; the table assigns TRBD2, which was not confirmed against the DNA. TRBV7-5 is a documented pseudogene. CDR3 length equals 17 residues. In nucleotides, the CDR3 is TGTGCCAGAGAAACTGGTCGCCTAGCTCTAGCCAAAAACATTCAGTACTTC. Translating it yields CARETGRLALAKNIQYF.

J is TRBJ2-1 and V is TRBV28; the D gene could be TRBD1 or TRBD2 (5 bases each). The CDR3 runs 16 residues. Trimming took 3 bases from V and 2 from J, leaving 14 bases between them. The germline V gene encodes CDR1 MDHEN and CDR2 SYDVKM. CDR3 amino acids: CASSFPPGRTYNEQFF. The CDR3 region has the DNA TGTGCCAGCAGTTTCCCGCCGGGACGCACCTACAATGAGCAGTTCTTC.

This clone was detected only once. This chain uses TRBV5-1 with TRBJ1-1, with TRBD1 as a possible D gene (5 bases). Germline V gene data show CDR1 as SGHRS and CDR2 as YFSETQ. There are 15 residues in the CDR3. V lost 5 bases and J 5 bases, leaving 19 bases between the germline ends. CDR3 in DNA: TGCGCCAGCAGTTCTAGGAGGGGCGCGAGAACTGAAGCTTTCTTT. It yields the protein CASSSRRGARTEAFF.

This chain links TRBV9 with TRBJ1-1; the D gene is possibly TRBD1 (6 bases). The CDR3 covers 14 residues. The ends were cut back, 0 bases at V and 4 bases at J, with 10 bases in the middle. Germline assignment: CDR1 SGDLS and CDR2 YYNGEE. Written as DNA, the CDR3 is TGTGCCAGCAGCGTAGGACAGGACGGCACTGAAGCTTTCTTT. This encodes CASSVGQDGTEAFF.

The CDR3 DNA sequence: TGTGCCAGCAGTGTGCTAGCGGGAAGAGAGACCCAGTACTTC. Amino acids: CASSVLAGRETQYF. The chain uses TRBV6-1 and TRBJ2-5; 9 nucleotides match TRBD2. CDR3 length equals 14 residues. Germline trimming cut 4 bases from V and 4 bases from J; bases unmatched to any gene: 4. Germline CDR1 MNHNS, CDR2 SASEGT.

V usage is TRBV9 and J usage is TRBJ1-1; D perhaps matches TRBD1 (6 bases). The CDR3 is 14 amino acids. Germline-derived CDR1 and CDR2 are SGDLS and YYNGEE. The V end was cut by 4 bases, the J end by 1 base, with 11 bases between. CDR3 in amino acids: CASSTGPQNTEAFF. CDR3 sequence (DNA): TGTGCCAGCAGCACAGGGCCCCAGAACACTGAAGCTTTCTTT.

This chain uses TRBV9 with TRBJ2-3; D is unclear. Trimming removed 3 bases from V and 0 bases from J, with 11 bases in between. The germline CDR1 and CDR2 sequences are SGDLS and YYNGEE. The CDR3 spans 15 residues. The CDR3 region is CASSAVAESTDTQYF. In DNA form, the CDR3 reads TGTGCCAGCAGCGCCGTGGCAGAGAGCACAGATACGCAGTATTTT.

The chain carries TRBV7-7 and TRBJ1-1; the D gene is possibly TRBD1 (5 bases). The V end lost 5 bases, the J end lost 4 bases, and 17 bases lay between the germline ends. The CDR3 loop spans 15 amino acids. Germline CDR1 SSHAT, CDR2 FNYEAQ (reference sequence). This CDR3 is CASSPLPGPTTEAFF. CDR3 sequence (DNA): TGTGCCAGCAGCCCCCTACCGGGACCCACCACTGAAGCTTTCTTT.